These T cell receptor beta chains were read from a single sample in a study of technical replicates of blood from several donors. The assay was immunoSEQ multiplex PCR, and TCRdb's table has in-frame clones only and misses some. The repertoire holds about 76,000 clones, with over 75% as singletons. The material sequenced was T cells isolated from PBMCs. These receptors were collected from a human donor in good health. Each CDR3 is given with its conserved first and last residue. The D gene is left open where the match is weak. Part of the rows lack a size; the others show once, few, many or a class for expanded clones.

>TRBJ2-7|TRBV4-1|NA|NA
TGCGCCAGCAGCCAAGGCGAGGGGACAAGTAAGTTGGAGCAGTACTTC
CASSQGEGTSKLEQYF
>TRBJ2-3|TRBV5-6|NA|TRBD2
TGTGCCAGCAGCTTGGGGACAGCGGGGGGGCCGAATACGCAGTATTTT
CASSLGTAGGPNTQYF
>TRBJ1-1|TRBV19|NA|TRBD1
TGTGCCAGTATCCCAGGGGGCGCTCCCTCTGAAGCTTTCTTT
CASIPGGAPSEAFF
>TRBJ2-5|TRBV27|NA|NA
TGTGCCAGCAGTCAAGTAGTTAGAGAGACCCAGTACTTC
CASSQVVRETQYF
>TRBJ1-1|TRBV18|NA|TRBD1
TGTGCCAGCTCACCACCGACAGGGGGCTGGGAAGCTTTCTTT
CASSPPTGGWEAFF
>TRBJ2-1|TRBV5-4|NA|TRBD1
TGTGCCAGCAGCTTATCTAGGACAGGAAGTGAGCAGTTCTTC
CASSLSRTGSEQFF
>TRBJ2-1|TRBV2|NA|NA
TGTGCCAGCACGGGAACCGGGACTGGATACAATGAGCAGTTCTTC
CASTGTGTGYNEQFF
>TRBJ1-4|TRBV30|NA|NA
TGTGCCTGGAGTGTACATTACGAAAAACTGTTTTTT
CAWSVHYEKLFF
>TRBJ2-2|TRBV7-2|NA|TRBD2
TGTGCCAGCAGCCCCCGGAGCGGGGGGGCCGCCGGGGAGCTGTTTTTT
CASSPRSGGAAGELFF
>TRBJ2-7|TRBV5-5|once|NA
TGTGCCAGCAGCTTGAGATGGCAAAACTCCTACGAGCAGTACTTC
CASSLRWQNSYEQYF
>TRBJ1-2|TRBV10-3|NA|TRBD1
TGTGCCATCAGTCCGACAGGGAATGGCTACACCTTC
CAISPTGNGYTF
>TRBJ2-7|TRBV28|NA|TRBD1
TGTGCCAGCAGTCTCGGGACAGGGTTGGACGAGCAGTACTTC
CASSLGTGLDEQYF
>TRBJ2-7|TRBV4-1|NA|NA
TGCGCCAGCAGTTTTAGGGAGTCCGGGAATCTCTACGAGCAGTACTTC
CASSFRESGNLYEQYF
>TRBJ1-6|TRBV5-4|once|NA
TGTGCCAGCAGCTCGGGACAATATAATTCACCCCTCCACTTT
CASSSGQYNSPLHF
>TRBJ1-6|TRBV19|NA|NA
TGTGCCAGTAGTATAGATCTAGGGAGCCGCAGTCCCCTCCACTTT
CASSIDLGSRSPLHF
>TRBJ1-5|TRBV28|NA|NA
TGTGCCAGCAGTTGGATTATACAGACTAGCAATCAGCCCCAGCATTTT
CASSWIIQTSNQPQHF
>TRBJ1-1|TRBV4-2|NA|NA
TGTGCCAGCAGCCAAGGGTGGGAGGGGAACACTGAAGCTTTCTTT
CASSQGWEGNTEAFF
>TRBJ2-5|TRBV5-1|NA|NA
TGCGCCAGCAGCTATCGGGGGAAGCAAGAGACCCAGTACTTC
CASSYRGKQETQYF
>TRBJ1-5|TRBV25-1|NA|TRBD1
TGTGCGGCAGGGGCAGGGGGCCCGTGTCAGCCCCAGCATTTT
CAAGAGGPCQPQHF
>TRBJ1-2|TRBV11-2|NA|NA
TGTGCCAGCAGCAGCCCGGGACAACCGCACCTCTACACCTTC
CASSSPGQPHLYTF